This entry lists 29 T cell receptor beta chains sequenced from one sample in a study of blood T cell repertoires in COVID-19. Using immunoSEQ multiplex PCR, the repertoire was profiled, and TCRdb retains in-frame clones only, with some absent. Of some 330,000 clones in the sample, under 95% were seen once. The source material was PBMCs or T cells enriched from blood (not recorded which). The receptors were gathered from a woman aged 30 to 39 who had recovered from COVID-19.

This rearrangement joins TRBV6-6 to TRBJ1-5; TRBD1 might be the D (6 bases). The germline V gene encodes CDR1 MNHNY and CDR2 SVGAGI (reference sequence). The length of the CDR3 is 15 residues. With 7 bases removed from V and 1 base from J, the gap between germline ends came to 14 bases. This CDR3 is CASTDAGASNQPQHF. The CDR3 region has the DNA TGTGCCAGCACGGACGCAGGGGCCAGCAATCAGCCCCAGCATTTT.

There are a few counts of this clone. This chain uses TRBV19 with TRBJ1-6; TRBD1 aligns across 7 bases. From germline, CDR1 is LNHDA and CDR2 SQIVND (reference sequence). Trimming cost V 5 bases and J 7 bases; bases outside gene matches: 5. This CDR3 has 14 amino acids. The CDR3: CASSGRDSNSPLHF. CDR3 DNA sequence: TGTGCCAGTAGTGGCCGGGACAGCAATTCACCCCTCCACTTT.

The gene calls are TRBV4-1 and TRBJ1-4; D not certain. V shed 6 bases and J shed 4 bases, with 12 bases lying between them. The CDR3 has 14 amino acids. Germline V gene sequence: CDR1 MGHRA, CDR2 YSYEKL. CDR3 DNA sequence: TGCGCCAGCAGTATTGCGGTCATTAATGAAAAACTGTTTTTT. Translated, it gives CASSIAVINEKLFF.

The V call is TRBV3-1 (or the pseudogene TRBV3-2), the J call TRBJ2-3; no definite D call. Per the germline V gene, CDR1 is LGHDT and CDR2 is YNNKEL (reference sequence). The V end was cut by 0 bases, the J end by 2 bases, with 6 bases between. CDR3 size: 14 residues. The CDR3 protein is CASSQDLFTDTQYF. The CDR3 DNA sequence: TGTGCCAGCAGCCAAGATCTTTTCACAGATACGCAGTATTTT.

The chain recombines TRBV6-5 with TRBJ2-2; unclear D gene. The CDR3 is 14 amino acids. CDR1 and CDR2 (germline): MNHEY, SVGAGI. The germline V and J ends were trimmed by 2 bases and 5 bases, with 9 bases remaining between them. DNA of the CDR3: TGTGCCAGCAGTTACGGTGGCTTTACCGGGGAGCTGTTTTTT. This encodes CASSYGGFTGELFF.

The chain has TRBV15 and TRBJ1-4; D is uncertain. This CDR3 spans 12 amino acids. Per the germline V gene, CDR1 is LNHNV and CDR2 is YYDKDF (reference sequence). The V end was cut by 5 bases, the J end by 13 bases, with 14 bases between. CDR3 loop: CATSGQTGGLFF. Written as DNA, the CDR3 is TGTGCCACCAGCGGCCAGACCGGAGGACTGTTTTTT.

This chain's CDR3 is CASSPPSPGNTEAFF. The CDR3 DNA reads TGTGCCAGCTCCCCACCGAGCCCGGGGAACACTGAAGCTTTCTTT. This chain joins TRBV28 and TRBJ1-1; D call uncertain. The V and J ends lost 8 bases and 1 base respectively, with 17 bases between them. CDR1 is MDHEN, CDR2 SYDVKM, per germline. CDR3 length: 15 residues.

CDR3 sequence (DNA): TGTGCCTGGAGCGAACAGGGGTCTCAGCCCCAGCATTTT. This sequence encodes CAWSEQGSQPQHF. The chain couples TRBV30 to TRBJ1-5, with 7 positions matching TRBD1. There are 13 residues in the CDR3. Per germline, CDR1 GTSNPN and CDR2 SVGIG (reference sequence). The junction had 5 bases not matched to a gene; V was cut back by 3 bases and J by 6 bases.

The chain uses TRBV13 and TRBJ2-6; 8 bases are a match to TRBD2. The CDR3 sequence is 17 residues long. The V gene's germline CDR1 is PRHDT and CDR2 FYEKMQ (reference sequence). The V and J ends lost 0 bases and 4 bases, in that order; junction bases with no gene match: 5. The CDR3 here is CASSLGGRESGANVLTF. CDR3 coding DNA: TGTGCCAGCAGCTTAGGCGGGAGGGAGTCCGGGGCCAACGTCCTGACTTTC. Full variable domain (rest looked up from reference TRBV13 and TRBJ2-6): AAGVIQSPRHLIKEKRETATLKCYPIPRHDTVYWYQQGPGQDPQFLISFYEKMQSDKGSIPDRFSAQQFSDYHSELNMSSLELGDSALYFCASSLGGRESGANVLTFGAGSRLTVL.

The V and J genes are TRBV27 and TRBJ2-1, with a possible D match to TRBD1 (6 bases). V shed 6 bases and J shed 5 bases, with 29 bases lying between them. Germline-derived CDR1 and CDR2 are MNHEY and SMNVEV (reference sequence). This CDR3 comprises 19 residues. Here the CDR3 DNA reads TGTGCCAGCAGATCCCAAAAAATACAGGGTAGGTTGGGGGACAATGAGCAGTTCTTC. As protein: CASRSQKIQGRLGDNEQFF.

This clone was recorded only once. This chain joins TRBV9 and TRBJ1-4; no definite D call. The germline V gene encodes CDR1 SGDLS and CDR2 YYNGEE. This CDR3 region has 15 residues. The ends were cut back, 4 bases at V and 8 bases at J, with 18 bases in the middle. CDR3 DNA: TGTGCCAGCAGCCCCACCGGACCCGGAGGGGAAAAACTGTTTTTT. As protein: CASSPTGPGGEKLFF.

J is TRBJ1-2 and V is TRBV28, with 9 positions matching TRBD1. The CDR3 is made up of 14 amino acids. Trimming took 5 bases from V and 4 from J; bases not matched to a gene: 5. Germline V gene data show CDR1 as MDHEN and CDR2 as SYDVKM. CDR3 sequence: CASSIQGAGYGYTF. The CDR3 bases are TGTGCCAGCAGTATACAGGGGGCGGGCTATGGCTACACCTTC.

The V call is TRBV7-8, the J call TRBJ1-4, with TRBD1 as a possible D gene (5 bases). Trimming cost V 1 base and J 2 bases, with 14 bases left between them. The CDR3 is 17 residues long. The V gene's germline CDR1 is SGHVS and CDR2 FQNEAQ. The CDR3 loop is CASSLGLRGSTNEKLFF. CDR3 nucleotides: TGTGCCAGCAGCTTAGGGCTAAGGGGTTCCACTAATGAAAAACTGTTTTTT. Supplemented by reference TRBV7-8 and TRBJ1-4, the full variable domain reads GAGVSQSPRYKVAKRGQDVALRCDPISGHVSLFWYQQALGQGPEFLTYFQNEAQLDKSGLPSDRFFAERPEGSVSTLKIQRTQQEDSAVYLCASSLGLRGSTNEKLFFGSGTQLSVL.

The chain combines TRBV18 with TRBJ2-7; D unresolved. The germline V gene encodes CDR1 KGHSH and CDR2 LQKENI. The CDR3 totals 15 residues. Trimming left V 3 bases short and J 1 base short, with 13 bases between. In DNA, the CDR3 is TGTGCCAGCTCACCTTACTCAGGTGGGTCCTACGAGCAGTACTTC. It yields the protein CASSPYSGGSYEQYF.

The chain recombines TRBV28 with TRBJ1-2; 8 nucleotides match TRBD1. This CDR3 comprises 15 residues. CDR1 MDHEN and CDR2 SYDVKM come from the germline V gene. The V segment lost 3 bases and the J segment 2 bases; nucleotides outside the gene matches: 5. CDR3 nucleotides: TGTGCCAGCAGTTTGTTCCAGGGGGCGAACTATGGCTACACCTTC. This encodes CASSLFQGANYGYTF.

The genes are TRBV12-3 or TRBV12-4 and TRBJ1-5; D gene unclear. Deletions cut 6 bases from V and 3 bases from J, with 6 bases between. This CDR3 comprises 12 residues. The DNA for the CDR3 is TGTGCCAGCAGCGACACCAATCAGCCCCAGCATTTT. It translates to CASSDTNQPQHF.

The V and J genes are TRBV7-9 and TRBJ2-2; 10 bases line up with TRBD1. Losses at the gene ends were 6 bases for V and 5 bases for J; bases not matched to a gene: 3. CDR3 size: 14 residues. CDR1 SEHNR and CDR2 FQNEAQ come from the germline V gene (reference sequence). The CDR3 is CASRGQGRTGELFF. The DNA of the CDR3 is TGTGCCAGCAGGGGACAGGGGAGGACCGGGGAGCTGTTTTTT.

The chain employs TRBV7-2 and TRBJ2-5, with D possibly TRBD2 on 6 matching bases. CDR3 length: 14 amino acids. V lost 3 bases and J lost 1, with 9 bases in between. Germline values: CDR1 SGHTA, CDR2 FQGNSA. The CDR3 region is CASSLYGGQETQYF. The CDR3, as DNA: TGTGCCAGCAGCTTGTACGGGGGCCAAGAGACCCAGTACTTC. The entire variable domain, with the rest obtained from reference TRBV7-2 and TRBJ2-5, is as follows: GAGVSQSPSNKVTEKGKDVELRCDPISGHTALYWYRQSLGQGLEFLIYFQGNSAPDKSGLPSDRFSAERTGGSVSTLTIQRTQQEDSAVYLCASSLYGGQETQYFGPGTRLLVL.

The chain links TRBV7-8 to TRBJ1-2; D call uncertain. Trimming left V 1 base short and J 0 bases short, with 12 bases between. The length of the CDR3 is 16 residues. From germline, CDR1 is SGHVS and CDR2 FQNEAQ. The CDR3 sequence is CASSLGYLVANYGYTF. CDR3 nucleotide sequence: TGTGCCAGCAGCTTAGGGTATTTAGTAGCTAACTATGGCTACACCTTC.

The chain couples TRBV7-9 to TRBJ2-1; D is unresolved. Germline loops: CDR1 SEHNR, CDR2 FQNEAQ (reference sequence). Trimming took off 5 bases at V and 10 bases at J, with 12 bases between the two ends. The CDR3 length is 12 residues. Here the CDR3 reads CASSHQNWEQFF. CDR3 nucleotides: TGTGCCAGCAGCCACCAGAATTGGGAGCAGTTCTTC.

The CDR3 protein is CASSAYLGTGATDTQYF. The CDR3 nucleotides read TGCGCCAGCAGCGCTTACCTCGGGACAGGGGCCACAGATACGCAGTATTTT. The J gene is TRBJ2-3, the V gene TRBV5-1; TRBD1 matches at 10 bases. Germline CDR1 is SGHRS and CDR2 is YFSETQ. CDR3 size: 17 residues. The trim removed 4 bases at V and 2 bases at J, leaving 10 bases unmatched.

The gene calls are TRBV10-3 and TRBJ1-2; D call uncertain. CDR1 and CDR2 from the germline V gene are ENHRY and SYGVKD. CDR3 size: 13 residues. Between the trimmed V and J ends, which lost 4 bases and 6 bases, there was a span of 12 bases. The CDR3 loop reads CAISGRPQDGYTF. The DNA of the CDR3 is TGTGCCATCAGTGGTCGGCCCCAGGATGGCTACACCTTC.

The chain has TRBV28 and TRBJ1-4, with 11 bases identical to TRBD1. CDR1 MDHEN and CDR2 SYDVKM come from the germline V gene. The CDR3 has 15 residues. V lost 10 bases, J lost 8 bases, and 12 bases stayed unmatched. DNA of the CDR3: TGTGCCACCGGGACAGGGGGAACTACGGGGGAAAAACTGTTTTTT. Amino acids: CATGTGGTTGEKLFF.

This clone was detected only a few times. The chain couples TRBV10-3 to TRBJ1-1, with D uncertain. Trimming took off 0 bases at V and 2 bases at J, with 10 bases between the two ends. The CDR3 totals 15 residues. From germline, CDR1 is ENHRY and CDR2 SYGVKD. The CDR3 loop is CAISESGTANTEAFF. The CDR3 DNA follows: TGTGCCATCAGTGAGTCTGGCACAGCAAACACTGAAGCTTTCTTT.

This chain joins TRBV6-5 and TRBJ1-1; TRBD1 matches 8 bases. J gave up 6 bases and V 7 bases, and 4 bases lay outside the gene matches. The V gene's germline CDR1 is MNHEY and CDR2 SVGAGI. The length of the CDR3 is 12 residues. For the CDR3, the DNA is TGTGCCAGCATCATACAGGGGGCTGAAGCTTTCTTT. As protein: CASIIQGAEAFF.

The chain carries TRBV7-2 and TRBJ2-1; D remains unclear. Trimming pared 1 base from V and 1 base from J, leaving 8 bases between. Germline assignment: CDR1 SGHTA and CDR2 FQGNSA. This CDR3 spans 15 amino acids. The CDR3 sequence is CASSLGSASYNEQFF. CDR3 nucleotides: TGTGCCAGCAGCTTAGGCAGCGCATCCTACAATGAGCAGTTCTTC.

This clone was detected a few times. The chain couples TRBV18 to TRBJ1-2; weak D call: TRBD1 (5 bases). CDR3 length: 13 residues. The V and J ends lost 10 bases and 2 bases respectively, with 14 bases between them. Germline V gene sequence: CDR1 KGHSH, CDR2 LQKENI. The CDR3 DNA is TGTGCCACCTCGGGTAGACAGAACTATGGCTACACCTTC. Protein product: CATSGRQNYGYTF. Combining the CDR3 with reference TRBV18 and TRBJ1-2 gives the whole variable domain NAGVMQNPRHLVRRRGQEARLRCSPMKGHSHVYWYRQLPEEGLKFMVYLQKENIIDESGMPKERFSAEFPKEGPSILRIQQVVRGDSAAYFCATSGRQNYGYTFGSGTRLTVV.

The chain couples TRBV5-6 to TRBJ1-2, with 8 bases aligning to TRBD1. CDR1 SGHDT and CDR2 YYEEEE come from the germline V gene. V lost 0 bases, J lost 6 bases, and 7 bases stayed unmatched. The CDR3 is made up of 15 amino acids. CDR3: CASSLAGGQGNGYTF. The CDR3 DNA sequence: TGTGCCAGCAGCTTGGCCGGTGGACAGGGTAATGGCTACACCTTC.

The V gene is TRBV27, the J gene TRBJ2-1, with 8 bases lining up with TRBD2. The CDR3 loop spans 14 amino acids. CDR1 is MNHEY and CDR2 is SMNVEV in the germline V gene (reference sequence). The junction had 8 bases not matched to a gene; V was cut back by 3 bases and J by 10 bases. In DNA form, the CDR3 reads TGTGCCAGCAGTTTCGAGCGGGAGACGCAGGAGCAGTTCTTC. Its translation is CASSFERETQEQFF.